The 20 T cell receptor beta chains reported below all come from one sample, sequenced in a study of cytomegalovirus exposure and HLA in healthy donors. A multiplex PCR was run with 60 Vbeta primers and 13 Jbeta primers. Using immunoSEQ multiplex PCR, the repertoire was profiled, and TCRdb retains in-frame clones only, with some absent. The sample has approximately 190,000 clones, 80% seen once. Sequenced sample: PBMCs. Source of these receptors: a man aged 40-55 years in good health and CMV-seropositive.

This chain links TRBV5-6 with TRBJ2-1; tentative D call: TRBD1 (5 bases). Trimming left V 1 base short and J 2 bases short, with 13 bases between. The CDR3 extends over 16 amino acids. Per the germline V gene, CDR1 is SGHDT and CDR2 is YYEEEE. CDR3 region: CASSLLRGLTYNEQFF. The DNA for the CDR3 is TGTGCCAGCAGCTTGTTAAGGGGCCTGACCTACAATGAGCAGTTCTTC. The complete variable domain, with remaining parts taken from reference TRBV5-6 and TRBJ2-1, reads DAGVTQSPTHLIKTRGQQVTLRCSPKSGHDTVSWYQQALGQGPQFIFQYYEEEERQRGNFPDRFSGHQFPNYSSELNVNALLLGDSALYLCASSLLRGLTYNEQFFGPGTRLTVL.

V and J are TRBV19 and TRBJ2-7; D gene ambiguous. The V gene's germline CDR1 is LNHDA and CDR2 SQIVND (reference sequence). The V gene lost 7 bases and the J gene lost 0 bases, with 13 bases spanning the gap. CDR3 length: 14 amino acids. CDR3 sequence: CASKETEFSYEQYF. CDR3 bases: TGTGCCAGTAAAGAGACGGAGTTCTCCTACGAGCAGTACTTC.

The CDR3 DNA reads TGTGCCAGCAGTTTCGGGGACATTATGAACTATGGCTACACCTTC. Translating gives CASSFGDIMNYGYTF. The chain employs TRBV28 and TRBJ1-2; perhaps TRBD1 as D (6 bases). CDR1 and CDR2 from the germline V gene are MDHEN and SYDVKM. Trimming removed 3 bases at V and 2 bases at J, with 13 bases between. The CDR3 loop spans 15 amino acids.

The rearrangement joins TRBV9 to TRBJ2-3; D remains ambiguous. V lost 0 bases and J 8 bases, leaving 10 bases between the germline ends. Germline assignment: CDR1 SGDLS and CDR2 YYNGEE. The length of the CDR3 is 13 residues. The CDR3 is CASSVDSSITQYF. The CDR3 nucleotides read TGTGCCAGCAGCGTAGACTCCTCCATTACGCAGTATTTT.

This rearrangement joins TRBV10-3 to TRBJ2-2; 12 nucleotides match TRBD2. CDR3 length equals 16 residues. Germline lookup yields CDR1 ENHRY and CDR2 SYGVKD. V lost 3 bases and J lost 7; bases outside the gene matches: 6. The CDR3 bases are TGTGCCATCAGTGACGGACTAGCGGGGCTGGTCGGGGAGCTGTTTTTT. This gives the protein CAISDGLAGLVGELFF.

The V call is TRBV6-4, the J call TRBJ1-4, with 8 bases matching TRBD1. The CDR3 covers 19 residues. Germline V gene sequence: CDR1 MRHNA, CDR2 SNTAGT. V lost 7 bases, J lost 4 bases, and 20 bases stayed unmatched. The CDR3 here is CASIPQGQGLGPDNEKLFF. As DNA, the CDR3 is TGTGCCAGCATACCCCAAGGACAGGGCCTCGGCCCTGATAATGAAAAACTGTTTTTT.

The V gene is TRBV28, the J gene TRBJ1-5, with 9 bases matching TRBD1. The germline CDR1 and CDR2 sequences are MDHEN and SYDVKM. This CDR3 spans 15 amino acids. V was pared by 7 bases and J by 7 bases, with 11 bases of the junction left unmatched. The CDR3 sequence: CASTSTSGQGQPQHF. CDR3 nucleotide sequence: TGTGCCAGCACGAGCACATCGGGACAGGGCCAGCCCCAGCATTTT.

The CDR3 region is CATSGQAGGLRLGANVLTF. CDR3 coding DNA: TGTGCCACCAGCGGGCAAGCAGGGGGTCTGCGTCTTGGGGCCAACGTCCTGACTTTC. The rearrangement uses TRBV15 and TRBJ2-6; 7 nucleotides agree with TRBD1. V lost 5 bases and J lost 3; bases outside the gene matches: 16. Germline V gives CDR1 LNHNV, CDR2 YYDKDF (reference sequence). The CDR3 length is 19 residues.

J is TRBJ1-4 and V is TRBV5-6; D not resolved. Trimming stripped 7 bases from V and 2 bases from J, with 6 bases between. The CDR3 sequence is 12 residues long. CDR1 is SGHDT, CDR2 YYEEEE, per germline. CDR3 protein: CASGQTNEKLFF. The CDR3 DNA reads TGTGCCAGCGGGCAGACTAATGAAAAACTGTTTTTT. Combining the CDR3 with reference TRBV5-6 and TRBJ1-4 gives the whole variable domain DAGVTQSPTHLIKTRGQQVTLRCSPKSGHDTVSWYQQALGQGPQFIFQYYEEEERQRGNFPDRFSGHQFPNYSSELNVNALLLGDSALYLCASGQTNEKLFFGSGTQLSVL.

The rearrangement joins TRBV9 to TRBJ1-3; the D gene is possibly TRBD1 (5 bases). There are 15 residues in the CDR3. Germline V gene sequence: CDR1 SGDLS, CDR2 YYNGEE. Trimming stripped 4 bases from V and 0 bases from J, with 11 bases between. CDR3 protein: CASSPGWSSGNTIYF. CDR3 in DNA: TGTGCCAGCAGCCCAGGGTGGAGCTCTGGAAACACCATATATTTT.

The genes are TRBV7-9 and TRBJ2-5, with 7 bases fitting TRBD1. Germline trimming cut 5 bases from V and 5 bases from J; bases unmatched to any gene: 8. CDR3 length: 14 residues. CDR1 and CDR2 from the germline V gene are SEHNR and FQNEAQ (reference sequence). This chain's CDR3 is CASSGPTGRETQYF. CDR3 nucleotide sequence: TGTGCCAGCAGCGGCCCGACAGGGCGGGAGACCCAGTACTTC.

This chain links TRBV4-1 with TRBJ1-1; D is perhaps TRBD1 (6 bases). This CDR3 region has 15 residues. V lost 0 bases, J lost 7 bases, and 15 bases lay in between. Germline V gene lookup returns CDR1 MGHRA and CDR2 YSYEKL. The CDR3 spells CASSQESGGAGEAFF. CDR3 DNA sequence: TGCGCCAGCAGCCAAGAAAGTGGGGGCGCGGGTGAAGCTTTCTTT.

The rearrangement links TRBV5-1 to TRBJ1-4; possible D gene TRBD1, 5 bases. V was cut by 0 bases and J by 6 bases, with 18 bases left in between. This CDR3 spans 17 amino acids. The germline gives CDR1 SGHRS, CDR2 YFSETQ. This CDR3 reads CASSLDRAQVGHEKLFF. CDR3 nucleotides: TGCGCCAGCAGCTTGGATCGAGCACAGGTGGGCCATGAAAAACTGTTTTTT.

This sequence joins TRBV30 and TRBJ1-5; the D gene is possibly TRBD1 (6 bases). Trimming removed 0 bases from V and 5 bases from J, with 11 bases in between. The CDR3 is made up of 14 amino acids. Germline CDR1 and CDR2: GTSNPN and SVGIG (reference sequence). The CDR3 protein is CAWSVSGADQPQHF. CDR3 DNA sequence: TGTGCCTGGAGTGTATCAGGGGCGGATCAGCCCCAGCATTTT.

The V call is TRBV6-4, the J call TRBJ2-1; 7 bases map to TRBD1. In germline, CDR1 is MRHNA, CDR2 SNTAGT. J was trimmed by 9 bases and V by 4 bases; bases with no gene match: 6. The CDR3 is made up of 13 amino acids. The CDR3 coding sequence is TGTGCCAGCAGTGGGCAGGGGGTTTCTGAGCAGTTCTTC. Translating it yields CASSGQGVSEQFF.

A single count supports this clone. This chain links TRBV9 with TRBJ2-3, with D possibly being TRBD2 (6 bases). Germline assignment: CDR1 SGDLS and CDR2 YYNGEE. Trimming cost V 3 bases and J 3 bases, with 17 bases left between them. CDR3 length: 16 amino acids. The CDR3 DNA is TGTGCCAGCAGCGCCCGCTTGACGGGGGTTACAGATACGCAGTATTTT. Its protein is CASSARLTGVTDTQYF.

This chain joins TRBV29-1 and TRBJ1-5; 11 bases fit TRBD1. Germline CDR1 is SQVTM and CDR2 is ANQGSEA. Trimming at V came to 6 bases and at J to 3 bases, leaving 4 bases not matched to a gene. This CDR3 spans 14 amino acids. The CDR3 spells CSVWDRGANQPQHF. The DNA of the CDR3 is TGCAGCGTCTGGGACAGGGGGGCCAATCAGCCCCAGCATTTT.

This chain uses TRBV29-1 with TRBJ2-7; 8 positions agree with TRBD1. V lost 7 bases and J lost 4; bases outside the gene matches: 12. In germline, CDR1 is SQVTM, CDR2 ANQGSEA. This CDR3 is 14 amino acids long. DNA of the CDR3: TGCAGCGCTTCTCGACAGGGGCCTTTGTACGAGCAGTACTTC. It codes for CSASRQGPLYEQYF.

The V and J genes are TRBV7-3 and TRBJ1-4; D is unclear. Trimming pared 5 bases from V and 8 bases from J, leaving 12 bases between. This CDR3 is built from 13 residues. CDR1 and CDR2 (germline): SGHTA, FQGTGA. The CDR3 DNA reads TGTGCCAGCAGCCCCGGACTGGGCGAAAAACTGTTTTTT. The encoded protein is CASSPGLGEKLFF.

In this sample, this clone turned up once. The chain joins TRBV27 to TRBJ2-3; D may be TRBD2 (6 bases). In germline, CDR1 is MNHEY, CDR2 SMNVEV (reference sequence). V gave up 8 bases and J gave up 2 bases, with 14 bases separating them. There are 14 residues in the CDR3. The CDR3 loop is CASVDYLFTDTQYF. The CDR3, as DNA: TGTGCCAGCGTGGACTACCTCTTCACAGATACGCAGTATTTT.